Listed here are 23 T cell receptor beta chains from one sample, sequenced in a study of OX40 agonist ivuxolimab in advanced cancers. Libraries were constructed by the immunoSEQ multiplex PCR assay. The clones in this table, taken by TCRdb from immuneACCESS, are in-frame only. Not every clone is retained; where verified, under half of the shortfall comes from an unresolved V gene, and the cause of the rest is unknown. Here the sample has tens of thousands of clones; 88% occur a single time. 3% to 4% of the sample lies in the top ten. This specimen was CD4+ or CD8+ T cells sorted from blood, taken in a trial of the OX40 agonist ivuxolimab. All receptors come from an adult with an advanced solid tumor such as melanoma, head and neck, liver or kidney cancer.

The chain uses TRBV4-1 and TRBJ2-7; 8 nucleotides match TRBD1. J lost 5 bases, V lost 0 bases, and 6 bases had no gene match. There are 15 residues in the CDR3. CDR1 is MGHRA and CDR2 is YSYEKL in the germline V gene. CDR3 region: CASSQDRTGLNEQYF. The CDR3 nucleotides are TGCGCCAGCAGCCAAGATAGGACAGGGTTAAACGAGCAGTACTTC.

The gene calls are TRBV6-6 and TRBJ1-1; the D gene is possibly TRBD1 (6 bases). Germline values: CDR1 MNHNY, CDR2 SVGAGI (reference sequence). Trimming stripped 10 bases from V and 4 bases from J, with 16 bases between. This CDR3 is 13 amino acids long. The CDR3 DNA sequence: TGTGCCACAAAGGGGGGAGCCGGCACTGAAGCTTTCTTT. Translation: CATKGGAGTEAFF.

CDR3 bases: TGTGCCAGCAGCAAAGAGGCCGGCCGGCCCGAGCAGTTCTTC. The encoded protein is CASSKEAGRPEQFF. The chain joins TRBV21-1 to TRBJ2-1. TRBV21-1 is a listed pseudogene. This CDR3 spans 14 amino acids.

J is TRBJ2-7 and V is TRBV5-1; D is undetermined. The germline V gene encodes CDR1 SGHRS and CDR2 YFSETQ. The V and J ends lost 0 bases and 0 bases respectively, with 13 bases between them. This CDR3 is 16 amino acids long. The CDR3, as DNA: TGCGCCAGCAGCTTGGTGGGCGCTCCAAGCTCCTACGAGCAGTACTTC. It is translated as CASSLVGAPSSYEQYF.

V and J are TRBV7-9 and TRBJ1-4, with D possibly matching TRBD1 (5 bases). Germline V gene lookup returns CDR1 SEHNR and CDR2 FQNEAQ (reference sequence). This CDR3 has 15 amino acids. V was cut by 3 bases and J by 5 bases, with 13 bases left in between. This chain's CDR3 is CASSFAWDGNEKLFF. The CDR3 nucleotides read TGTGCCAGCAGCTTTGCTTGGGACGGAAATGAAAAACTGTTTTTT.

This chain links TRBV5-4 with TRBJ1-4; possible D gene TRBD1, 5 bases. The CDR3 extends over 14 amino acids. V was shortened by 0 bases and J by 7 bases, with 10 bases between the two germline ends. Germline CDR1 is SGHNT and CDR2 is YYREEE (reference sequence). Written as DNA, the CDR3 is TGTGCCAGCAGCTTGGTTCAGGGCTCTGAAAAACTGTTTTTT. Its translation is CASSLVQGSEKLFF.

The chain combines TRBV18 with TRBJ1-5; D is unresolved. With 2 bases removed from V and 5 bases from J, the gap between germline ends came to 7 bases. CDR1 and CDR2 from the germline V gene are KGHSH and LQKENI. The CDR3 is 13 residues long. The CDR3 coding sequence is TGTGCCAGCTCACCAATGAACGATCAGCCCCAGCATTTT. It is translated as CASSPMNDQPQHF.

This chain connects TRBV5-6 to TRBJ1-2, with D unresolved. Germline lookup yields CDR1 SGHDT and CDR2 YYEEEE. The CDR3 has 14 residues. The ends were cut back, 1 base at V and 7 bases at J, with 14 bases in the middle. This CDR3 reads CASSLIVDSSGYTF. As DNA, the CDR3 is TGTGCCAGCAGCTTGATCGTGGATAGTAGTGGCTACACCTTC. Full variable domain (remainder filled in from reference TRBV5-6 and TRBJ1-2): DAGVTQSPTHLIKTRGQQVTLRCSPKSGHDTVSWYQQALGQGPQFIFQYYEEEERQRGNFPDRFSGHQFPNYSSELNVNALLLGDSALYLCASSLIVDSSGYTFGSGTRLTVV.

V and J are TRBV5-1 and TRBJ1-2; D is uncertain. The CDR3 length is 15 residues. CDR1 SGHRS and CDR2 YFSETQ come from the germline V gene. Trimming stripped 0 bases from V and 3 bases from J, with 12 bases between. The CDR3 protein is CASSLGGVKDYGYTF. The CDR3 DNA is TGCGCCAGCAGCTTGGGGGGAGTCAAGGACTATGGCTACACCTTC. Full variable domain (remainder filled in from reference TRBV5-1 and TRBJ1-2): KAGVTQTPRYLIKTRGQQVTLSCSPISGHRSVSWYQQTPGQGLQFLFEYFSETQRNKGNFPGRFSGRQFSNSRSEMNVSTLELGDSALYLCASSLGGVKDYGYTFGSGTRLTVV.

The rearrangement uses TRBV5-1 and TRBJ2-2; D may be TRBD1 (5 bases). Looked up from germline, CDR1 is SGHRS and CDR2 is YFSETQ. V lost 1 base and J lost 1, with 5 bases in between. The CDR3 runs 14 residues. CDR3 protein: CASSLQGNTGELFF. CDR3 bases: TGCGCCAGCAGCTTGCAGGGGAACACCGGGGAGCTGTTTTTT.

The V and J genes are TRBV9 and TRBJ2-1; D is unclear. CDR1 is SGDLS and CDR2 is YYNGEE in the germline V gene. V shed 0 bases and J shed 0 bases, with 13 bases lying between them. The CDR3 totals 17 residues. CDR3 DNA sequence: TGTGCCAGCAGCGTAGCTGGCGGCCGCCTCTCCTACAATGAGCAGTTCTTC. Protein: CASSVAGGRLSYNEQFF. Full variable domain (missing parts from reference TRBV9 and TRBJ2-1): DSGVTQTPKHLITATGQRVTLRCSPRSGDLSVYWYQQSLDQGLQFLIQYYNGEERAKGNILERFSAQQFPDLHSELNLSSLELGDSALYFCASSVAGGRLSYNEQFFGPGTRLTVL.

The genes are TRBV5-4 and TRBJ2-1; 14 bases are a match to TRBD2. The CDR3 is 15 amino acids. V lost 4 bases, J lost 10 bases, and 7 bases stayed unmatched. The V gene's germline CDR1 is SGHNT and CDR2 YYREEE (reference sequence). CDR3 residues: CASSLGLAGGKEQFF. DNA for the CDR3: TGTGCCAGCAGCCTAGGACTAGCGGGAGGAAAGGAGCAGTTCTTC.

Regarding this clone: This same CDR3 is encoded by further DNA sequences in the sample. The chain combines TRBV7-9 with TRBJ2-1, with D hard to call. V dropped 5 bases and J dropped 5 bases, with 4 bases sitting between them. The CDR3 is 11 residues long. The germline V gene has CDR1 SEHNR and CDR2 FQNEAQ (reference sequence). This CDR3 reads CASSLNNEQFF. The CDR3 DNA sequence: TGTGCCAGCAGCCTTAACAATGAGCAGTTCTTC. The whole variable domain, remainder taken from reference TRBV7-9 and TRBJ2-1, is DTGVSQNPRHKITKRGQNVTFRCDPISEHNRLYWYRQTLGQGPEFLTYFQNEAQLEKSRLLSDRFSAERPKGSFSTLEIQRTEQGDSAMYLCASSLNNEQFFGPGTRLTVL.

The rearrangement links TRBV28 to TRBJ2-7; 9 nucleotides align to TRBD2. Per the germline V gene, CDR1 is MDHEN and CDR2 is SYDVKM. The CDR3 consists of 14 residues. V lost 5 bases, J lost 5 bases, and 7 bases stayed unmatched. CDR3 sequence (DNA): TGTGCCAGCAGTCCTTCGCGGGGGGGCAACGAGCAGTACTTC. This codes for CASSPSRGGNEQYF. The whole variable domain, filled in from reference TRBV28 and TRBJ2-7, reads DVKVTQSSRYLVKRTGEKVFLECVQDMDHENMFWYRQDPGLGLRLIYFSYDVKMKEKGDIPEGYSVSREKKERFSLILESASTNQTSMYLCASSPSRGGNEQYFGPGTRLTVT.

As concerns this clone: Sequence at one end of the junction differs from germline and may be a read error. This CDR3 is also generated by other DNA sequences in the sample. The V gene is TRBV7-3, the J gene TRBJ2-3; 12 nucleotides agree with TRBD2. Germline assignment: CDR1 SGHTA and CDR2 FQGTGA. The CDR3 has 18 residues. The CDR3 protein is CASSLSPKLAGGSDTQYF. CDR3 in DNA: TGCGCCAGCAGCTTATCTCCAAAACTAGCGGGGGGATCAGATACGCAGTATTTT.

The rearrangement uses TRBV28 and TRBJ2-5; tentatively, D is TRBD2 (5 bases). Trimming took off 6 bases at V and 5 bases at J, with 22 bases between the two ends. This CDR3 is built from 16 residues. The germline gives CDR1 MDHEN, CDR2 SYDVKM. The CDR3 is CASRTPGSGIRETQYF. The CDR3 coding sequence is TGTGCCAGCAGGACCCCCGGGTCGGGGATTCGGGAGACCCAGTACTTC.

This chain connects TRBV7-2 to TRBJ1-4; D gene uncertain. The CDR3 runs 14 residues. V lost 2 bases and J 4 bases, leaving 8 bases between the germline ends. Germline V gene sequence: CDR1 SGHTA, CDR2 FQGNSA. DNA for the CDR3: TGTGCCAGCAGCTTATACGGAAATAATGAAAAACTGTTTTTT. Its protein is CASSLYGNNEKLFF. Full variable domain (remainder filled in from reference TRBV7-2 and TRBJ1-4): GAGVSQSPSNKVTEKGKDVELRCDPISGHTALYWYRQSLGQGLEFLIYFQGNSAPDKSGLPSDRFSAERTGGSVSTLTIQRTQQEDSAVYLCASSLYGNNEKLFFGSGTQLSVL.

The rearrangement links TRBV10-2 to TRBJ2-7; a possible D gene is TRBD1 (6 bases). CDR1 and CDR2 (germline): WSHSY, SAAADI. Trimming pared 3 bases from V and 2 bases from J, leaving 11 bases between. CDR3 length: 14 residues. The CDR3 loop reads CASSDLKGAYEQYF. The CDR3 DNA reads as TGCGCCAGCAGTGATTTGAAGGGGGCCTACGAGCAGTACTTC.

The genes are TRBV10-1 and TRBJ2-5, with D possibly matching TRBD2 (6 bases). This CDR3 spans 13 amino acids. Trimming stripped 6 bases from V and 5 bases from J, with 13 bases between. The germline V gene encodes CDR1 WNHNN and CDR2 SYGVQD (reference sequence). For the CDR3, the DNA is TGCGCCAGCAGCCAGGGAGGTGAGGAGACCCAGTACTTC. The encoded protein is CASSQGGEETQYF.

The chain uses TRBV4-3 and TRBJ2-7, with D unresolved. The V gene's germline CDR1 is LGHNA and CDR2 YSLEER. With 4 bases removed from V and 0 bases from J, the gap between germline ends came to 16 bases. The CDR3 length is 16 residues. As DNA, the CDR3 is TGCGCCAGCAGCCTCCGGGCGGAAGGAAGCTCCTACGAGCAGTACTTC. Translation: CASSLRAEGSSYEQYF.

The chain links TRBV4-3 to TRBJ1-1, with 7 bases that match TRBD1. The CDR3 spans 15 residues. V dropped 0 bases and J dropped 3; count of bases not matched to a gene: 4. Germline-derived CDR1 and CDR2 are LGHNA and YSLEER. CDR3 DNA: TGCGCCAGCAGCCAAGATCAGCAGGGGGACACTGAAGCTTTCTTT. It yields the protein CASSQDQQGDTEAFF.

The chain links TRBV27 to TRBJ2-1; 7 bases agree with TRBD2. The CDR3 loop spans 15 amino acids. Germline CDR1 and CDR2: MNHEY and SMNVEV (reference sequence). After removal of 5 bases from V and 7 bases from J, the junction contained 11 bases not matched to a gene. The CDR3 DNA sequence: TGTGCCAGCAGTCCGTCGGGGGGAGGGGCAAATGAGCAGTTCTTC. Residues: CASSPSGGGANEQFF.

This clone was counted once. The genes are TRBV19 and TRBJ2-1, with 9 bases lining up with TRBD2. The CDR3 has 19 residues. CDR1 and CDR2 (germline): LNHDA, SQIVND (reference sequence). V lost 8 bases, J lost 2 bases, and 19 bases stayed unmatched. The CDR3 coding sequence is TGTGCCAGTCAGACCCAACAAACGGCGGCTAGCGGGACCTACAATGAGCAGTTCTTC. This gives the protein CASQTQQTAASGTYNEQFF. The full variable domain, its missing parts supplied by reference TRBV19 and TRBJ2-1, is DGGITQSPKYLFRKEGQNVTLSCEQNLNHDAMYWYRQDPGQGLRLIYYSQIVNDFQKGDIAEGYSVSREKKESFPLTVTSAQKNPTAFYLCASQTQQTAASGTYNEQFFGPGTRLTVL.